A selection of T cell receptor beta chains follows, all from one sample in a study of control samples from healthy donors and cancer patients. Clones were read by immunoSEQ multiplex PCR, and TCRdb kept only the in-frame ones, dropping some. The data hold 51,000 or so clones, with over 70% observed a single time. The sequenced sample was blood. The receptors derive from a man in his sixties or seventies in good health. CDR3s include the opening cysteine and the closing phenylalanine or tryptophan. A D gene is named only where the DNA matches it firmly. Rows give clone size only sometimes, using once, few, many, or a class for an expanded clone.

j_call v_call d_call clone_size cdr3_aa cdr3_nt
TRBJ1-2 TRBV6-5 - - CASSKFSGYTF TGTGCCAGCAGTAAGTTCTCTGGCTACACCTTC
TRBJ2-7 TRBV12-5 TRBD1 - CASGFTGVPGGEQYF TGTGCTAGTGGTTTTACAGGGGTCCCCGGCGGAGAGCAGTACTTC
TRBJ2-5 TRBV5-1 TRBD1 - CASSLGDLSGTEETQYF TGCGCCAGCAGCTTGGGGGACCTTTCCGGGACAGAAGAGACCCAGTACTTC
TRBJ2-1 TRBV7-9 TRBD2 - CASSRYATSGKVGNEQFF TGTGCCAGCAGCCGCTACGCCACGAGCGGGAAAGTGGGGAATGAGCAGTTCTTC
TRBJ2-5 TRBV24-1 TRBD2 - CATSDTPPSGSEKTQYF TGTGCCACCAGTGATACCCCCCCTAGCGGGAGCGAAAAGACCCAGTACTTC
TRBJ2-7 TRBV11-2 TRBD1 - CASSLDYRGPYEQYF TGTGCCAGCAGCTTAGACTACAGGGGCCCCTACGAGCAGTACTTC
TRBJ1-2 TRBV5-6 - - CASSEGLGANYGYTF TGTGCCAGCAGCGAGGGATTAGGGGCTAACTATGGCTACACCTTC
TRBJ1-6 TRBV9 - - CASSPRAIPAPLHF TGTGCCAGCAGCCCCCGGGCCATCCCGGCACCCCTCCACTTT
TRBJ2-1 TRBV11-3 TRBD2 - CASSATRLATNNEQFF TGTGCCAGCAGCGCCACACGACTAGCTACTAACAATGAGCAGTTCTTC
TRBJ1-1 TRBV5-6 - once CASSWDGMNTEAFF TGTGCCAGCAGCTGGGACGGGATGAACACTGAAGCTTTCTTT
TRBJ1-2 TRBV18 - few CASSPSVQGREFGYTF TGTGCCAGCTCACCCTCAGTACAGGGCCGGGAGTTCGGCTACACCTTC
TRBJ2-7 TRBV3-1/TRBV3-2 - few CASSQFLADEQYF TGTGCCAGCAGCCAATTCCTAGCAGATGAGCAGTACTTC
TRBJ1-1 TRBV7-9 - - CASSSRPNTEAFF TGTGCCAGCAGCTCTCGGCCGAACACTGAAGCTTTCTTT
TRBJ2-1 TRBV11-2 TRBD2 - CASSPTSGGYNEQFF TGTGCCAGCAGCCCGACTAGCGGGGGGTACAATGAGCAGTTCTTC
TRBJ2-6 TRBV5-1 - - CASSWSYSGANVLTF TGCGCCAGCAGTTGGAGCTACTCTGGGGCCAACGTCCTGACTTTC
TRBJ2-3 TRBV6-1 - - CASSEAWQGLDTQYF TGTGCCAGCAGTGAAGCGTGGCAGGGGTTAGATACGCAGTATTTT
TRBJ1-6 TRBV7-2 - - CASSHEQGFGSPLHF TGTGCCAGCAGCCACGAACAGGGATTCGGTTCACCCCTCCACTTT
TRBJ2-7 TRBV15 - - CATSRASPAEQYF TGTGCCACCAGCAGAGCTAGTCCCGCGGAGCAGTACTTC
TRBJ1-4 TRBV6-1 TRBD1 medium-sized CASSEKGAGFEKLFF TGTGCCAGCAGTGAAAAGGGGGCCGGGTTCGAAAAACTGTTTTTT
TRBJ2-5 TRBV11-2 - - CASSLRSGTRETQYF TGTGCCAGCAGCTTACGATCCGGGACACGAGAGACCCAGTACTTC
TRBJ1-2 TRBV28 TRBD1 - CASSSTGDGYGYTF TGTGCCAGCAGTTCGACAGGGGACGGCTATGGCTACACCTTC
TRBJ2-7 TRBV7-2 - - CASSSWGGPGEQYF TGTGCCAGCAGTTCCTGGGGGGGCCCAGGCGAGCAGTACTTC
TRBJ1-5 TRBV7-2 - - CASSFSGTEPQHF TGTGCCAGCAGCTTCTCCGGGACGGAGCCCCAGCATTTT
TRBJ2-7 TRBV3-1/TRBV3-2 - - CASSQAEEQYF TGTGCCAGCAGCCAAGCGGAGGAGCAGTACTTC
TRBJ2-3 TRBV11-2 - few CASSSYRGRADTQYF TGTGCCAGCAGCTCCTACCGGGGTCGGGCAGATACGCAGTATTTT
TRBJ1-5 TRBV6-5 - - CASSYSGAGQPQHF TGTGCCAGCAGTTACTCTGGGGCAGGCCAGCCCCAGCATTTT
TRBJ1-3 TRBV7-2 - - CASSLRQGNTIYF TGTGCCAGCAGCTTACGACAGGGAAACACCATATATTTT
TRBJ1-5 TRBV6-6 TRBD1 few CASSFGTDNQPQHF TGTGCCAGCAGTTTCGGGACAGACAATCAGCCCCAGCATTTT
TRBJ1-5 TRBV6-1 - - CASSEALLRDGQPQHF TGTGCCAGCAGTGAAGCGCTCTTGAGGGATGGTCAGCCCCAGCATTTT
TRBJ1-3 TRBV24-1 - - CATSDFGNTIYF TGTGCCACCAGTGATTTTGGAAACACCATATATTTT
TRBJ2-1 TRBV24-1 - - CATSALQGDEQFF TGTGCCACCAGTGCCCTCCAAGGGGATGAGCAGTTCTTC
TRBJ2-1 TRBV2 - - CASNADSQTQFF TGTGCCAGCAATGCCGACTCGCAAACGCAGTTCTTC
TRBJ1-5 TRBV18 TRBD1 once CASSNDRDQPQHF TGTGCCAGCTCAAACGACAGGGATCAGCCCCAGCATTTT
TRBJ2-5 TRBV5-6 TRBD2 - CASSLTSGGQETQYF TGTGCCAGCAGCTTGACTAGCGGGGGCCAAGAGACCCAGTACTTC
TRBJ1-1 TRBV7-2 - - CASSARWGRGKTNTEAFF TGTGCCAGCAGCGCTCGATGGGGGAGGGGTAAAACGAACACTGAAGCTTTCTTT
TRBJ2-7 TRBV3-1/TRBV3-2 - - CASSPTRQGTYEQYF TGTGCCAGCAGCCCTACCCGGCAGGGAACCTACGAGCAGTACTTC
TRBJ2-2 TRBV5-6 TRBD1 - CASSLSGTGGYGELFF TGTGCCAGCAGCTTATCCGGGACAGGGGGTTACGGGGAGCTGTTTTTT
TRBJ2-5 TRBV19 - - CATSRGQVLGGTQYF TGTGCCACCTCCCGAGGGCAGGTCCTCGGGGGGACCCAGTACTTC
TRBJ1-2 TRBV19 - - CASSIFWQGGGYTF TGTGCCAGTAGTATTTTTTGGCAGGGTGGTGGCTACACCTTC
TRBJ2-5 TRBV2 TRBD1 once CASSTGTGVETQYF TGTGCCAGCAGTACCGGGACAGGGGTGGAGACCCAGTACTTC
TRBJ2-7 TRBV11-3 - - CASSLEPRYYEQYF TGTGCCAGCAGCTTAGAGCCCAGGTACTACGAGCAGTACTTC
TRBJ1-6 TRBV6-6 - - CASRLQGSYNSPLHF TGTGCCAGCAGACTACAGGGTTCCTATAATTCACCCCTCCACTTT
TRBJ2-5 TRBV7-9 - - CASSLGGPPQETQYF TGTGCCAGCAGCTTAGGGGGGCCACCACAAGAGACCCAGTACTTC
TRBJ2-3 TRBV6-5 - - CASRRRVNTDTQYF TGTGCCAGCAGACGCCGGGTGAACACAGATACGCAGTATTTT
TRBJ2-5 TRBV5-1 TRBD2 - CASSLGLAALQETQYF TGCGCCAGCAGCTTGGGACTAGCGGCTCTCCAAGAGACCCAGTACTTC
TRBJ1-1 TRBV7-9 - - CASSLGGALNTEAFF TGTGCCAGCAGCTTAGGAGGGGCCCTGAACACTGAAGCTTTCTTT
TRBJ2-5 TRBV5-1 TRBD1 - CASSRGQGQETQYF TGCGCCAGCAGCAGAGGACAGGGCCAAGAGACCCAGTACTTC
TRBJ1-6 TRBV5-4 TRBD1 - CASSSGQGSNSPLHF TGTGCCAGCAGCTCGGGACAGGGGAGTAATTCACCCCTCCACTTT
TRBJ1-6 TRBV7-9 TRBD1 - CASSLGQGDSPLHF TGTGCCAGCAGCTTAGGACAGGGGGATTCACCCCTCCACTTT
TRBJ1-4 TRBV20-1 TRBD1 - CSAIDRGREKLFF TGCAGTGCTATTGACAGGGGCAGGGAAAAACTGTTTTTT
TRBJ1-2 TRBV6-1 - - CASSESADGYGYTF TGTGCCAGCAGTGAAAGTGCTGATGGCTATGGCTACACCTTC
TRBJ1-2 TRBV5-8 - - CASSLPPDYGYTF TGTGCCAGCAGCTTGCCCCCCGACTATGGCTACACCTTC
TRBJ2-7 TRBV7-2 TRBD2 few CASSLLAGSSYEQYF TGTGCCAGCAGCTTATTAGCGGGAAGTTCCTACGAGCAGTACTTC
TRBJ1-2 TRBV20-1 - few CSARYRFGYTF TGCAGTGCTAGATACAGATTCGGCTACACCTTC
TRBJ1-3 TRBV19 - - CASSKDSSSGNTIYF TGTGCCAGTAGTAAGGACAGTTCCTCTGGAAACACCATATATTTT